This T cell receptor (beta chain) derives from a study of blood T cell repertoires in COVID-19 (dated by TCRdb to about 2020). Concerning the study at large: The collaborator samples originated in the United States, Italy and Spain and spanned the acute and convalescent phases of COVID-19. The prospective study material was composed of cDNA or gDNA derived from T cells, B-cell-depleted T cells, or PBMCs. The dataset comprised deeply sampled blood TCRbeta repertoires from subjects exposed to, actively infected with, or recovered from COVID-19. A freely available public database, intended as a resource for researchers studying the immune response to SARS-CoV-2, is where the repertoires were released. The samples were drawn from two sources: the first 160 participants of the ongoing ImmuneRACE study, and 1,254 subjects contributed by 6 global collaborators. The sample metadata nearly always contained a de-identified subject ID, COVID-19 status, age in years and sex. Where available, HLA class I and class II types were taken from metadata supplied by the sample provider and were not determined by assay-based typing.

CDR1 and CDR2 were assigned from the germline V gene (reference sequence) as GTSNPN and SVGIG. At the junction V is shortened by 2 bases and J by 1 base, with 11 bases in between. From the cysteine up to the phenylalanine, the CDR3 has a length of 14 residues. The CDR3 DNA has 42 bases and is translated from base 1. On this clone itself: Its antigen has not been determined. Base qualities are missing; no much larger clone stands one base away.

Participants in the prospective study were aged roughly 18 to 90 years, lived in about two dozen United States geographic areas, and enrolled through a virtual design. In the prospective study, participants were assigned to cohorts based on the clinical history participants reported in a screening survey and a study questionnaire. Recovered participants in ImmuneRACE Cohort 3 were defined as having two consecutive negative NP/OP PCR tests, clearance from a healthcare professional, or resolution of symptoms. Mobile phlebotomists in the prospective study collected whole blood, serum and a nasopharyngeal or oropharyngeal swab from every participant. Prospective study participants could optionally give additional blood draws and questionnaires over an approximately two-month period. Prospective study blood samples were shipped either frozen or at room temperature before DNA extraction. The paper's findings and limits, for the study overall: How much clinical and demographic metadata was included differed by source and by participant, and the metadata was provided uncurated.

The immunoSEQ Assay, a bias-controlled multiplex PCR, was used to amplify TCRbeta CDR3 regions from genomic DNA. The original pipeline was this. Within the assay, amplification of reference gene primers was used to estimate how many nucleated cells each sample contained. To quantify the absolute abundance of each unique TCRbeta CDR3 rearrangement, sequence reads were collapsed and filtered. For each sample, productive Simpson clonality was calculated as the square root of Simpson's diversity index over productive rearrangements. What TCRdb holds here is the immuneACCESS table cut down to in-frame rearrangements. Part of the clones is not present; checked against another copy, under half of the missing clones reflect an unresolved V gene, and the others are unexplained. V and J calls and clone size are given by that table; D and trimming were obtained from the DNA. A total of around 58,000 clones appear in this sample, approximately 90% of them only once. The top ten clonotypes cover about 9.4% of the sample.

The clonotype comes from a woman aged 40 to 50 who had recovered from COVID-19. The source material was PBMCs or T cells enriched from blood (not recorded which). The sequence joins TRBV30 to TRBJ1-1; a confident D gene designation cannot be given. The DNA sequence is given as TGTGCCTGGAGTCCCTCTAGGAAGAACACTGAAGCTTTCTTT. Translated, it gives CAWSPSRKNTEAFF.